The rows below give T cell receptor beta chains drawn from one sample of a study of blood T cells in healthy people across ages. TCRdb reanalysed the 5' RACE reads using MiXCR and keeps one entry per CDR3 protein. The table shows hundreds of thousands of distinct CDR3 sequences, with approximately 53% occurring only once. The sample was blood. The receptors stem from a man aged 40-55 years in good health. Each CDR3 is given with its conserved first and last residue. Each record gives: D gene, J gene, clone size, V gene, CDR3 DNA, CDR3 protein. A D gene is named only where the DNA matches it firmly. A clone size is listed for some rows: how often the clone was seen (once, few, many), or a class if it is expanded.

-	TRBJ2-3	-	TRBV11-3	TGTGCCAGCAGCCTCGCCCACAACACTAGCACAGATACGCAGTATTTT	CASSLAHNTSTDTQYF
TRBD1	TRBJ2-7	-	TRBV7-3	TGTGCCAGCAGCTTACTCGACAGGGGTGGCGAGCAGTACTTC	CASSLLDRGGEQYF
-	TRBJ1-4	-	TRBV28	TGTGCCAGCAGTCAGAACAGGGCTTGGACTAATGAAAAACTGTTTTTT	CASSQNRAWTNEKLFF
-	TRBJ1-4	-	TRBV12-3/TRBV12-4	TGTGCCAGCAGTTTGTATGGCACTAATGAAAAACTGTTTTTT	CASSLYGTNEKLFF
TRBD1	TRBJ2-4	-	TRBV5-1	TGCGCCAGCAGCCCGGGACAGGGGACCGAATCGTACTTC	CASSPGQGTESYF
TRBD1	TRBJ1-4	once	TRBV2	TGTGCCAGCAGTCAACAGGGGAATGAAAAACTGTTTTTT	CASSQQGNEKLFF
TRBD2	TRBJ2-5	-	TRBV9	TGTGCCAGCAGCGTGACTAGCTCCCAAGAGACCCAGTACTTC	CASSVTSSQETQYF
TRBD1	TRBJ1-2	once	TRBV6-5	TGTGCCAGCAGTTCCCCGGGACAGGGGTACTATGGCTACACCTTC	CASSSPGQGYYGYTF
-	TRBJ2-1	few	TRBV7-3	TGTGCCAGCAGCTTAATACGCGGGGACAATGAGCAGTTCTTC	CASSLIRGDNEQFF
TRBD1	TRBJ1-5	-	TRBV10-3	TGTGCCATCAGTGAGTCTAGGACAGGGTCCAATCAGCCCCAGCATTTT	CAISESRTGSNQPQHF
TRBD2	TRBJ2-3	-	TRBV6-1	TGTGCCAGCAAGCCACAGGGGAGTAGCGGGGGGATATTGGGTACGCAGTATTTT	CASKPQGSSGGILGTQYF
TRBD1	TRBJ2-5	-	TRBV29-1	TGCAGCGCAGCTTACCGGGACAGGCCTCAAGAGACCCAGTACTTC	CSAAYRDRPQETQYF
-	TRBJ2-7	few	TRBV25-1	TGTGCCAGCAGTGACCCAGGAGAGGTCTACGAGCAGTACTTC	CASSDPGEVYEQYF
-	TRBJ2-7	few	TRBV4-2	TGTGCCAGCAGCCAAGGGACTGTGGCCTACGAGCAGTACTTC	CASSQGTVAYEQYF
TRBD2	TRBJ2-1	-	TRBV12-3/TRBV12-4	TGTGCCAGCAGTTTAATAGCGGGAGAAAAGGTCTCCTACAATGAGCAGTTCTTC	CASSLIAGEKVSYNEQFF
TRBD2	TRBJ2-5	-	TRBV12-3/TRBV12-4	TGTGCCAGCAGTTTAGCTAGCGGGAGGGCCCCTCAAGAGACCCAGTACTTC	CASSLASGRAPQETQYF
-	TRBJ1-1	-	TRBV12-3/TRBV12-4	TGTGCCAGCAGTTTACGATTTGGGGCGGAGGGGACTGAAGCTTTCTTT	CASSLRFGAEGTEAFF
-	TRBJ1-2	few	TRBV7-9	TGTGCCAGCAGCTCCCGGGAGTACTATGGCTACACCTTC	CASSSREYYGYTF
TRBD2	TRBJ2-3	-	TRBV20-1	TGCAGTGCCCCACCTTACCGACTAGCGGGTCGTCCCCTAACAGATACGCAGTATTTT	CSAPPYRLAGRPLTDTQYF
-	TRBJ2-1	few	TRBV24-1	TGTGCCACCAGCCCCGGGACCTTATTTAACAATGAGCAGTTCTTC	CATSPGTLFNNEQFF
-	TRBJ2-2	few	TRBV7-9	TGTGCCAGCAGCTTAGCCCCTACCAGCAACACCGGGGAGCTGTTTTTT	CASSLAPTSNTGELFF
-	TRBJ2-3	-	TRBV27	TGTGCCAGCACTTCATCCGGGACAAGGAGGGCAGATACGCAGTATTTT	CASTSSGTRRADTQYF
-	TRBJ2-3	few	TRBV29-1	TGCAGCGTTGACCCCCTGAAGTCCGCAAATACGCAGTATTTT	CSVDPLKSANTQYF
-	TRBJ1-2	few	TRBV27	TGTGCCACCAAAGGCGGGGATGATGGCTACACCTTC	CATKGGDDGYTF
-	TRBJ1-2	-	TRBV29-1	TGCAGCGTTGAATTCGGAGAGGAGGGTTTAAACTATAGCTACACCTTC	CSVEFGEEGLNYSYTF
TRBD1	TRBJ2-1	-	TRBV3-1	TGTGCCAGCAGCCAAGATCGGGACAGTCGGAATGAGCAGTTCTTC	CASSQDRDSRNEQFF
TRBD1	TRBJ2-7	few	TRBV12-3/TRBV12-4	TGTGCCAGCAGTTTAACGGGTCCAGGGGGAAAGCAGTACTTC	CASSLTGPGGKQYF
-	TRBJ2-3	few	TRBV20-1	TGCAGTAGTAATTTTGGCACAGATACGCAGTATTTT	CSSNFGTDTQYF
TRBD1	TRBJ2-2	-	TRBV28	TGTGCCAGCAGCCGACACTCCGGGACAGGGGAAGGGGAGCTGTTTTTT	CASSRHSGTGEGELFF
TRBD2	TRBJ2-3	-	TRBV9	TGTGCCAGCAGCGTAGCGGGGGGGGGAGGTGCAGATACGCAGTATTTT	CASSVAGGGGADTQYF
TRBD1	TRBJ1-5	few	TRBV6-2/TRBV6-3	TGTGCCAGCAGTTACCACAGGGGCGATAGCAATCAGCCCCAGCATTTT	CASSYHRGDSNQPQHF
TRBD2	TRBJ2-7	-	TRBV10-3	TGTGCCATCAGTGAGTCGACTCGGGGGGGCCGCGACGAGCAGTACTTC	CAISESTRGGRDEQYF
TRBD1	TRBJ2-1	once	TRBV29-1	TGCAGCGGAGGGACAGGGACCTCCTACAATGAGCAGTTCTTC	CSGGTGTSYNEQFF
-	TRBJ2-7	-	TRBV11-2	TGTGCCAGCAGCCCTTGGCGGGACTCCTACAATGAGCAGTACTTC	CASSPWRDSYNEQYF
-	TRBJ2-7	few	TRBV27	TGTGCCAGCAGTGTGTCCGGGGGCCCCTACGAGCAGTACTTC	CASSVSGGPYEQYF
-	TRBJ2-2	-	TRBV7-9	TGTGCCAGCAGCTTAGTTATCGACGGGGAGCTGTTTTTT	CASSLVIDGELFF
-	TRBJ1-2	few	TRBV12-3/TRBV12-4	TGTGCCAGCACCTTGCGGCTTGGTTACCCTTCTGGCTACACCTTC	CASTLRLGYPSGYTF
TRBD2	TRBJ2-3	-	TRBV24-1	TGTGCCACCAGTGATTCTCAAGCGGGAGTGAAAGATACGCAGTATTTT	CATSDSQAGVKDTQYF
-	TRBJ1-6	few	TRBV7-9	TGTGCCAGCAGCTTACCCCAACAGGGCGGGTCACCCCTCCACTTT	CASSLPQQGGSPLHF
-	TRBJ2-1	-	TRBV12-3/TRBV12-4	TGTGCCAGCAGTTCGGCCCGAGGGGCGGTACCCTACAATGAGCAGTTCTTC	CASSSARGAVPYNEQFF
TRBD2	TRBJ2-3	-	TRBV27	TGTGCCAGCAGTTTTCCATCCGGGACTAGCGGCCACCCCCAACAGGATACGCAGTATTTT	CASSFPSGTSGHPQQDTQYF
-	TRBJ1-5	-	TRBV28	TGTGCCAGCAGTTTAACAGGCAGGGGAGGCAATCAGCCCCAGCATTTT	CASSLTGRGGNQPQHF
-	TRBJ2-1	few	TRBV28	TGTGCCAGCAGTTTAAGCCTGCGGCAGTTCTTC	CASSLSLRQFF
-	TRBJ1-2	-	TRBV12-3/TRBV12-4	TGTGCCAGCAGTTCTTCTCTGGGACAAGTGAGCGGCTACACCTTC	CASSSSLGQVSGYTF
-	TRBJ1-1	-	TRBV10-3	TGTGCCATCAGTGAGTCTGTAGCTAGAGGCACTGAAGCTTTCTTT	CAISESVARGTEAFF
TRBD1	TRBJ1-4	-	TRBV10-3	TGTGCCATCAGAGGGACAGGGGGCGTCAATGAAAAACTGTTTTTT	CAIRGTGGVNEKLFF
TRBD2	TRBJ2-7	few	TRBV5-1	TGCGCCAGCAGCTTGGCGGAAACTAGCGCTAGCTCCTACGAGCAGTACTTC	CASSLAETSASSYEQYF
TRBD1	TRBJ1-2	-	TRBV7-8	TGTGCCAGCAGCTTGGACGAGGCGCAGGGGGCATATGGCTACACCTTC	CASSLDEAQGAYGYTF
TRBD1	TRBJ1-1	-	TRBV6-5	TGTGCCAGCAGAGTTGACAGGGGTGGGACTGAAGCTTTCTTT	CASRVDRGGTEAFF
-	TRBJ2-5	-	TRBV5-5	TGTGCCAGCAGCCGACAGACAAGCGTCCAAGAGACCCAGTACTTC	CASSRQTSVQETQYF
-	TRBJ2-7	-	TRBV18	TGTGCCAGCTCACCGGCCAGGGGATTCTACGAGCAGTACTTC	CASSPARGFYEQYF
TRBD2	TRBJ2-1	-	TRBV25-1	TGTGCCAGCAGGCGGGAGGGCCAGTATGAGCAGTTCTTC	CASRREGQYEQFF
TRBD1	TRBJ1-2	-	TRBV28	TGTGCCAGCAGTTTGCCCGGGACAGGACACTATAGCTACACCTTC	CASSLPGTGHYSYTF
-	TRBJ1-1	-	TRBV10-3	TGTGCCATCACTCCACACGGGGAGGGCGGGAACACTGAAGCTTTCTTT	CAITPHGEGGNTEAFF
TRBD1	TRBJ1-6	-	TRBV12-3/TRBV12-4	TGTGCCAGCAGTTTGGAGACAGGGATAAATTCACCCCTCCACTTT	CASSLETGINSPLHF
TRBD2	TRBJ2-4	-	TRBV9	TGTGCCAGCAGCGTAGGTTACTTGAGGGGAGGGGCCAAAAACATTCAGTACTTC	CASSVGYLRGGAKNIQYF
-	TRBJ2-3	-	TRBV20-1	TGCAGTGCTCTTGGTGGGGGCGTAGGCACAGATACGCAGTATTTT	CSALGGGVGTDTQYF
-	TRBJ2-7	once	TRBV2	TGTGCCAGCAGTGAATGGGGGTACGAGCAGTACTTC	CASSEWGYEQYF
-	TRBJ2-3	-	TRBV7-2	TGTGCCAGCAGCCGAGCCGTGGGAGGTTTGGGCACAGATACGCAGTATTTT	CASSRAVGGLGTDTQYF
TRBD1	TRBJ2-7	-	TRBV20-1	TGCAGTGCTCGCACGGGACAGGGGGCCGGTTCCTACGAGCAGTACTTC	CSARTGQGAGSYEQYF